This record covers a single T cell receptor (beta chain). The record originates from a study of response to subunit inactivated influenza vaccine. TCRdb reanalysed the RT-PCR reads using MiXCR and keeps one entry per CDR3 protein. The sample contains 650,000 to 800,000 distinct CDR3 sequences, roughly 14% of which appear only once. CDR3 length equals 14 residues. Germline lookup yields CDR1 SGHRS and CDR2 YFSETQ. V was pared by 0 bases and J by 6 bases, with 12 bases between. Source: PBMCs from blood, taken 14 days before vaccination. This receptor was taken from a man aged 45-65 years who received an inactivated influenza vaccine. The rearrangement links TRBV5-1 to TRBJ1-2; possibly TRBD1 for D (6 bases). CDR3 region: CASSLGSPGDGYTF. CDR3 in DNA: TGCGCCAGCAGCTTGGGGTCTCCAGGGGATGGCTACACCTTC.